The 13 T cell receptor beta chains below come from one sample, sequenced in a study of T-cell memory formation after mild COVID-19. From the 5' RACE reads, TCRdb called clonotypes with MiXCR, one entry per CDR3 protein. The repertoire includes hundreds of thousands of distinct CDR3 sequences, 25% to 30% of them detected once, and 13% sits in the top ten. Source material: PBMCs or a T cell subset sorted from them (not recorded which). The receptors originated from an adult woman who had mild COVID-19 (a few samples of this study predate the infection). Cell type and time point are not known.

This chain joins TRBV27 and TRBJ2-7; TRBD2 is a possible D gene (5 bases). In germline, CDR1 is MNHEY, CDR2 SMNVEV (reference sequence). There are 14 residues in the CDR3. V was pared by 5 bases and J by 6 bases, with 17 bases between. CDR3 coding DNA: TGTGCCAGCAGTCTTCAGGCGACTACCTCCGAGCAGTACTTC. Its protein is CASSLQATTSEQYF.

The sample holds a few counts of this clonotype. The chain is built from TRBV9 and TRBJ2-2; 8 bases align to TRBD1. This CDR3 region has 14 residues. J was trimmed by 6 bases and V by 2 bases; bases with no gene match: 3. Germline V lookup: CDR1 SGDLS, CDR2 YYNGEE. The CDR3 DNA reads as TGTGCCAGCAGCGTCGGACAGGGCGCCGGGGAGCTGTTTTTT. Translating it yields CASSVGQGAGELFF.

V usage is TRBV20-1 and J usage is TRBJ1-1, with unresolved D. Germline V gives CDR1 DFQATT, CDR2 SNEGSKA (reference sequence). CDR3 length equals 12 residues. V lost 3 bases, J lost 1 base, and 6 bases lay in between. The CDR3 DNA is TGCAGTGCTAGTACGGGGAACACTGAAGCTTTCTTT. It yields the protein CSASTGNTEAFF.

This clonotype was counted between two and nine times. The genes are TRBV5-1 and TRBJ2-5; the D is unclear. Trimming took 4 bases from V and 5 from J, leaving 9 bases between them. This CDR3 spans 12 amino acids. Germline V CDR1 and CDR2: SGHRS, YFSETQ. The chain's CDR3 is CASSALRETQYF. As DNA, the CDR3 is TGCGCCAGCAGCGCCCTACGGGAGACCCAGTACTTC. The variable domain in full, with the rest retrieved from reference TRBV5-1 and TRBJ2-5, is KAGVTQTPRYLIKTRGQQVTLSCSPISGHRSVSWYQQTPGQGLQFLFEYFSETQRNKGNFPGRFSGRQFSNSRSEMNVSTLELGDSALYLCASSALRETQYFGPGTRLLVL.

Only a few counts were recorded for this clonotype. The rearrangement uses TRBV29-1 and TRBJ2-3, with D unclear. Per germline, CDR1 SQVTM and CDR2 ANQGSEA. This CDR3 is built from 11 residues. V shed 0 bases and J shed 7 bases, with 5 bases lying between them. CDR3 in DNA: TGCAGCGTTGAAGATGTACATACGCAGTATTTT. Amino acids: CSVEDVHTQYF.

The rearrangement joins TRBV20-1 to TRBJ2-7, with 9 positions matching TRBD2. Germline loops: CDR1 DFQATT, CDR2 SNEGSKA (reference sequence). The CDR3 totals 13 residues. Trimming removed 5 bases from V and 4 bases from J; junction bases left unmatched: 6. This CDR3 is CSALSGSTYEQYF. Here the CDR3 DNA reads TGCAGTGCTCTTAGCGGGAGTACGTACGAGCAGTACTTC.

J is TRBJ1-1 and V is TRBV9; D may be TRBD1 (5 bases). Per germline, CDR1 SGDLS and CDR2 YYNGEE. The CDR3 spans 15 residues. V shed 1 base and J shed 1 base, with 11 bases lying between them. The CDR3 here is CASSVREGRNTEAFF. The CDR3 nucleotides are TGTGCCAGCAGCGTAAGAGAGGGGAGGAACACTGAAGCTTTCTTT.

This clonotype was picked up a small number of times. For the CDR3, the DNA is TGTGCCAGCAGCCAACGGGACAAGAACACCGGGGAGCTGTTTTTT. The encoded protein is CASSQRDKNTGELFF. The V call is TRBV7-9, the J call TRBJ2-2; D may be TRBD1 (6 bases). The germline V and J ends were trimmed by 5 bases and 1 base, with 11 bases remaining between them. The CDR3 covers 15 residues. Germline V gene data show CDR1 as SEHNR and CDR2 as FQNEAQ (reference sequence).

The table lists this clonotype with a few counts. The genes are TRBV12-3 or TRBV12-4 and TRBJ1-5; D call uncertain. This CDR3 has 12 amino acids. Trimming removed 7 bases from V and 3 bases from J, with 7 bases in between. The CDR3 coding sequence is TGTGCCAGCAACAGACACAATCAGCCCCAGCATTTT. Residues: CASNRHNQPQHF.

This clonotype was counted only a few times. The CDR3 DNA follows: TGCGCCAGCAGCGTGACAGGGGACGCGACTAATGAAAAACTGTTTTTT. Its protein product is CASSVTGDATNEKLFF. This chain links TRBV5-1 with TRBJ1-4; 8 bases line up with TRBD1. Germline loops: CDR1 SGHRS, CDR2 YFSETQ. CDR3 size: 16 residues. V was pared by 4 bases and J by 2 bases, with 7 bases of the junction left unmatched.

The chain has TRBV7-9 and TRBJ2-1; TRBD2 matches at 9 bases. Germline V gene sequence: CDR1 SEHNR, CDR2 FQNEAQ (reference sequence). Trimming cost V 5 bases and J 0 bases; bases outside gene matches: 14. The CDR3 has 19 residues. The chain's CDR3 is CASSALTSGLFSSYNEQFF. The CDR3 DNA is TGTGCCAGCAGCGCCCTGACTAGCGGACTATTTAGCTCCTACAATGAGCAGTTCTTC.

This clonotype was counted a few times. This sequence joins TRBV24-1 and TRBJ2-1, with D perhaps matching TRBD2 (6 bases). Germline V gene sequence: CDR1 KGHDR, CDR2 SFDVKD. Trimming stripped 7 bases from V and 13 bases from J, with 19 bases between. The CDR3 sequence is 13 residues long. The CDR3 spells CATSGFDAGLQFF. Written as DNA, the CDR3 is TGTGCCACCAGCGGATTTGATGCGGGGCTACAGTTCTTC.

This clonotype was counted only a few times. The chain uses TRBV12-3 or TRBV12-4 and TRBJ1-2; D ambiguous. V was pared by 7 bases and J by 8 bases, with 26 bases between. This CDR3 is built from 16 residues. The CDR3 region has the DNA TGTGCCAGCACCCCCCGCGGGGTGTCCCCTTGGTGGGGCTACACCTTC. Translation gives CASTPRGVSPWWGYTF.